These T cell receptor beta chains were read from a single sample in a study of regulatory T cells in long-lasting Graves disease. Each CDR3 protein gets one entry after TCRdb re-called the multiplex PCR reads with MiXCR. The sample includes 400,000 to 500,000 distinct CDR3 sequences, less than 15% of them seen just once. These data were also filed under a second study, of T cells in Graves' hyperthyroidism and ophthalmopathy.

Sequenced material: peripheral blood mononuclear cells (PBMCs), taken at new diagnosis, from a patient treated with antithyroid drugs. These receptors came from a woman aged 45-59 years with Graves disease. CDR3s include the opening cysteine and the closing phenylalanine or tryptophan. Fields, in order: D gene, J gene, V gene, clone size, CDR3 DNA, CDR3 protein. The D gene is left open where the match is weak. Only some rows state a clone size, as once, few, many or a class for expanded clones.

-	TRBJ1-1	TRBV19	-	TGTGCCAGTAGTCTGAAACAGGGTCCACAAGCTTTCTTT	CASSLKQGPQAFF
-	TRBJ1-2	TRBV29-1	few	TGCAGCGTTGAGTTTTATTGGGGGGCCAGCTATGGCTACACCTTC	CSVEFYWGASYGYTF
-	TRBJ2-7	TRBV10-2	-	TGCGCCAGCAGGCCCAACTACGAGCAGTACTTC	CASRPNYEQYF
TRBD2	TRBJ2-1	TRBV7-8	-	TGTGCCAGCAGCTTAGCGCCCGGGACTACCAATGAGCAGTTCTTC	CASSLAPGTTNEQFF
TRBD1	TRBJ1-1	TRBV4-1	few	TGCGCCAGCAGCCAAGATTTCACAGGGGGCCCCACTGAAGCTTTCTTT	CASSQDFTGGPTEAFF
-	TRBJ2-7	TRBV7-9	many	TGTGCCAGCAGCTTTCCCGGGAGTTCCTTGAGTGAGCAGTACTTC	CASSFPGSSLSEQYF
-	TRBJ2-5	TRBV5-1	few	TGCGCCAGCAGCCTGCAGTCCCGGGCCGAAGAGACCCAGTACTTC	CASSLQSRAEETQYF
-	TRBJ1-1	TRBV6-5	many	TGTGCCAGCAGTTACAGTATCTTGGGGGGTGACACTGAAGCTTTCTTT	CASSYSILGGDTEAFF
TRBD2	TRBJ2-7	TRBV4-1	few	TGCGCCAGCAGCTTCCTGGCGGGAGAGGCCTACGAGCAGTACTTC	CASSFLAGEAYEQYF
-	TRBJ2-7	TRBV6-5	few	TGTGCCAGCAGTTACCACGACGGCTACGAGCAGTACTTC	CASSYHDGYEQYF
TRBD1	TRBJ2-1	TRBV27	-	TGTGCCAGCAGTTCCCGGACAGGGACCTACAATGAGCAGTTCTTC	CASSSRTGTYNEQFF
-	TRBJ1-2	TRBV4-1	-	TGCGCCAGCACCCCCCGGGGGGAGGGTGGCTACACCTTC	CASTPRGEGGYTF
-	TRBJ2-2	TRBV11-3	-	TGTGCCAGCAGCTCCGAAGGGGCGAACACCGGGGAGCTGTTTTTT	CASSSEGANTGELFF
TRBD2	TRBJ2-1	TRBV19	-	TGTGCCAGCACTCTGGCGGGAGCGGGCAATGAGCAGTTCTTC	CASTLAGAGNEQFF
-	TRBJ1-5	TRBV5-8	-	TGTGCCAGCAGCCCAGGGTCGATTTATAGCAATCAGCCCCAGCATTTT	CASSPGSIYSNQPQHF
-	TRBJ2-2	TRBV7-3	many	TGTGCCAGCAGCTCCCTGGACTACATCGCTGGGAACACCGGGGAGCTGTTTTTT	CASSSLDYIAGNTGELFF
-	TRBJ2-7	TRBV7-6	many	TGTGCCAGCAGCCGTGCGCCGCAGGGTGCCTCTTCCTACGAGCAGTACTTC	CASSRAPQGASSYEQYF
TRBD2	TRBJ2-7	TRBV4-1	once	TGCGCCAGCAGCCAGGAACTAGCGGAGCTATACGAGCAGTACTTC	CASSQELAELYEQYF
-	TRBJ2-1	TRBV29-1	-	TGCAGCGTGGGAGGCAGGTGGGATGAGCAGTTCTTC	CSVGGRWDEQFF
TRBD2	TRBJ2-1	TRBV4-1	-	TGCGCCAGCAGCCAAGTCAGCGGGAGGGCCTTAGGTCGGGAGACCCAGTTCTTC	CASSQVSGRALGRETQFF
-	TRBJ2-3	TRBV29-1	-	TGCAGCGGTTGGATGACCTTTATAGATACGCAGTATTTT	CSGWMTFIDTQYF
-	TRBJ2-5	TRBV5-1	-	TGCGCCAGCAGCTTAGACACGTGGGAGACCCAGTACTTC	CASSLDTWETQYF
TRBD1	TRBJ2-1	TRBV2	many	TGTGCCAGCAGCGGACAGGGCGAAGGATACAATGAGCAGTTCTTC	CASSGQGEGYNEQFF
-	TRBJ1-1	TRBV5-1	many	TGCGCCAGCAGCTCATACAGGAACCAGAGGACGAACACTGAAGCTTTCTTT	CASSSYRNQRTNTEAFF
-	TRBJ1-1	TRBV2	many	TGTGCCAGCAGTGATCAGGGGCCTCTGATGGGCACTGAAGCTTTCTTT	CASSDQGPLMGTEAFF
TRBD1	TRBJ1-1	TRBV29-1	-	TGCAGCGTTGAACTTCTGACAGGGTGGTCTGAAGCTTTCTTT	CSVELLTGWSEAFF
TRBD1	TRBJ2-7	TRBV7-9	few	TGTGCCAGCAACAGGGACAGTAGCGCCTACGAGCAGTACTTC	CASNRDSSAYEQYF
TRBD2	TRBJ2-7	TRBV18	few	TGTGCCAGCTCACCACCGGAGGGAGCGGGAGGGCACTACGAGCAGTACTTC	CASSPPEGAGGHYEQYF
TRBD2	TRBJ2-5	TRBV5-1	-	TGCGCCAGCACCCTGACTAGCGGAACCCAAGAGACCCAGTACTTC	CASTLTSGTQETQYF
-	TRBJ2-1	TRBV27	many	TGTGCCAGGTCGACAGGAAAGTTGAACTACAATGAGCAGTTCTTC	CARSTGKLNYNEQFF
-	TRBJ2-6	TRBV7-8	many	TGTGCCAGCAGCTTAGGTAGCAGGCTCTCAATCTCTGGGGCCAACGTCCTGACTTTC	CASSLGSRLSISGANVLTF
-	TRBJ2-2	TRBV19	-	TGTGCCAGTAGTAGTAGCGTGGTCGGGGAGCTGTTTTTT	CASSSSVVGELFF
-	TRBJ2-1	TRBV12-3/TRBV12-4	many	TGTGCCAGCAGTTTAGTTGGGGGGTTGGAGCAGTTCTTC	CASSLVGGLEQFF
TRBD1	TRBJ1-5	TRBV2	many	TGTGCCAGTGTCCGGACAGGGGGCGCGGGACCCCAGCATTTT	CASVRTGGAGPQHF
-	TRBJ1-1	TRBV7-3	many	TGTGCCAGCAGCTTAAACAGGGTTGGTGTCACTGAAGCTTTCTTT	CASSLNRVGVTEAFF
-	TRBJ1-1	TRBV10-1	many	TGCGCCAGCAGTGAGCAGCGATTCACTGAAGCTTTCTTT	CASSEQRFTEAFF
-	TRBJ1-5	TRBV30	few	TGTGCCTGGAGCGCATTGGGGGCGGCTAATCAGCCCCAGCATTTT	CAWSALGAANQPQHF
TRBD2	TRBJ2-5	TRBV4-2	-	TGTGCCAGCAGCCAAAGGGTGGCTAGCGGGAGGGTCCAAGAGACCCAGTACTTC	CASSQRVASGRVQETQYF
-	TRBJ2-1	TRBV14	-	TGTGCCAGCAGCCAAGAGGATAGGGGGATCGACAATGAGCAGTTCTTC	CASSQEDRGIDNEQFF
-	TRBJ2-1	TRBV20-1	many	TGCAGTGCTAGCAGACCTTGGGGCAATGAGCAGTTCTTC	CSASRPWGNEQFF
-	TRBJ2-5	TRBV3-1	few	TGTGCCAGCAGCCAAGTCTGGGGAGGGGGTGAGACCCAGTACTTC	CASSQVWGGGETQYF
-	TRBJ2-1	TRBV24-1	many	TGTGCCACCAGTGATTTTGGACGGGAGCAGCAGTTCTTC	CATSDFGREQQFF
TRBD1	TRBJ1-1	TRBV27	few	TGTGCCAGCAGTTTGGAACAGGGGGCAGCGGAAGCTTTCTTT	CASSLEQGAAEAFF
-	TRBJ2-7	TRBV30	many	TGTGCCTGGAGTTTAGTGGGCTACGAGCAGTACTTC	CAWSLVGYEQYF
-	TRBJ2-2	TRBV30	many	TGTGCCTGGAGTTATGGCGGGACCTACACCGGGGAGCTGTTTTTT	CAWSYGGTYTGELFF
-	TRBJ1-5	TRBV29-1	many	TGCAGCGTTGCACAGGGTGGCAATCAGCCCCAGCATTTT	CSVAQGGNQPQHF
-	TRBJ2-1	TRBV25-1	many	TGTGCCAGCAGCAAGGCCTACAATGAGCAGTTCTTC	CASSKAYNEQFF
-	TRBJ2-1	TRBV6-1	-	TGTGCCACGGGTGATAGGACGCCTTCCTACAATGAGCAGTTCTTC	CATGDRTPSYNEQFF
-	TRBJ1-1	TRBV2	many	TGTGCCAGCAGACCGGGACACAGCACTGAAGCTTTCTTT	CASRPGHSTEAFF